This TCR beta chain was captured in a study of blood T cell repertoires in COVID-19. Whole-study context: T cells, B-cell-depleted T cells, or PBMCs supplied cDNA or gDNA.

The repertoire was sequenced with immunoSEQ multiplex PCR; TCRdb's copy has only in-frame clones and lacks some. This table has 50,000 to 55,000 clones, around 87% appearing once. In this sample, this clone turned up once. The CDR3 runs to 16 residues. Germline V gives CDR1 SGHTA, CDR2 FQGNSA. V lost 0 bases to trimming and J lost 6 bases; unmatched junction nucleotides: 10. V is TRBV7-2 and J is TRBJ2-7; 8 bases match TRBD1. Specimen: peripheral blood. This TCR derives from a man aged 50 to 59 with acute or convalescent COVID-19. CDR3 protein: CASSLALTGDVGEQYF. In DNA form, the CDR3 reads TGTGCCAGCAGCTTAGCCTTGACAGGGGACGTCGGCGAGCAGTACTTC.